The text below deals with one TCR beta chain. This clonotype was counted ten times or more. The specificity of this receptor is unknown. No base qualities exist here, and no much larger clone lies one base off it. The sample comes from a study of T-cell memory formation after mild COVID-19 (dated by TCRdb to 2020 to 2022). Regarding the research as a whole: TCR sequence clusters from the two donors were largely donor specific. In two donors, T-cell clones that expanded and contracted after mild COVID-19 were tracked by sequencing TCRalpha and TCRbeta repertoires over time. Two young, previously healthy adult volunteers, one female and one male, were included in the cohort.

Ficoll-Paque density gradient centrifugation was the method used to isolate PBMCs. Sequenced on an Illumina NovaSeq 6000. TCRalpha and TCRbeta cDNA libraries were constructed by 5'RACE with constant-segment primers, with sample barcodes and unique molecular identifiers being introduced. Trizol reagent was used to extract RNA from every sample. Library amplification was performed in two PCR steps, and a second sample barcode and Illumina TruSeq adapters were introduced in the second step. The libraries were sequenced on an Illumina NovaSeq using 2 x 150 bp paired-end reads. The paper's processing steps were these. With migec v1.2.7, reads were demultiplexed and then collapsed into UMI-guided consensus sequences. Using mixcr v2.1.11, the UMI consensuses were aligned to TRA and TRB V and J templates and assembled into clonotypes. Expanded or contracted clonotypes were those called significant by both edgeR and NoisET, with noise models trained on biological replicates. For edgeR calls, the cutoffs were a false discovery rate-adjusted p below 0.01 and a log2 fold-change threshold of 1. PCA with hierarchical clustering of max-normalized trajectories of the 1000 most abundant clonotypes was used as exploratory dynamics analysis. Separately sequenced CD4+ and CD8+ repertoires were used to assign a CD4 or CD8 phenotype to each responding clone. The raw public reads went through TCRdb reprocessing: fastp at Q25, MiXCR clone calling, in-frame beta chains kept. Every entry covers one CDR3 protein and lists the most common genes and DNA from its rows. It is TCRdb's table, rather than the study itself, that gives the V and J calls and clone size. The sample table lists under 300,000 distinct CDR3 sequences, roughly 18% of them with a count of one. The ten top clones hold 20% to 25% of the sample.

General findings and caveats noted by the study authors: Clones that contracted from day 15 to 85 showed balanced CD4/CD8 phenotypes, whereas a second wave of clones that expanded from day 15 to 37 leaned towards CD4+. SARS-CoV-2 specificity was not confirmed for the second-wave clones peaking on day 37. Some responding clones were detected in pre-infection memory, suggesting pre-existing cross-reactive memory T cells joined the SARS-CoV-2 response. Only a couple of mild cases were covered in the study, and larger cohorts including severe cases with pre-infection samples were considered necessary. Contracting CD4+ clones were located mainly in the CM and EM memory subsets, whereas CD8+ clones were found to be enriched in EMRA.

Material for sequencing was PBMCs or a T cell subset sorted from them (not recorded which). The source is a man younger than 35 who had mild COVID-19 (a few samples of this study predate the infection). The sample titles of this study are shuffled in the database, so cell type and time point are left out; the donor was told from shared clones.

This receptor has the CDR3 CASSLGDRIPTEAFF. The DNA sequence follows: TGCGCCAGCAGCTTGGGGGACAGAATCCCCACTGAAGCTTTCTTT. This chain joins TRBV5-1 to TRBJ1-1, and 7 junctional nucleotides match TRBD1. Taken from the germline V gene, the CDR1 and CDR2 loops are SGHRS and YFSETQ. The cysteine opens and the phenylalanine closes a CDR3 of 15 amino acids. Just CDR3 DNA is preserved here, 45 bases in frame from base 1. Ends trimmed: V by 0 bases, J by 4 bases; bases unmatched to a gene: 6.